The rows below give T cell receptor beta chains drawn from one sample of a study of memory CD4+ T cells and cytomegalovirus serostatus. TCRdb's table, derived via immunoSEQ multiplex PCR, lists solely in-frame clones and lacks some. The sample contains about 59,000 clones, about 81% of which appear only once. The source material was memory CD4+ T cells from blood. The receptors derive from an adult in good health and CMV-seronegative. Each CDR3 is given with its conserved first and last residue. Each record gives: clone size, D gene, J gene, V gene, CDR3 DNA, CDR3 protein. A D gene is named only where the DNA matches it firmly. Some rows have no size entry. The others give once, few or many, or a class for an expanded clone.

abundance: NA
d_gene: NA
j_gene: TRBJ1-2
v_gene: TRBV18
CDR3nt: TGTGCCAGCTCACGACCGGGCGGGGATGGCTACACCTTC
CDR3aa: CASSRPGGDGYTF

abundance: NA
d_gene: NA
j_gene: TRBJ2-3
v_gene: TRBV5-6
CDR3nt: TGTGCCAGCAGCTTTAATTCCCTGTCGCGCGTCGGAACAGATACGCAGTATTTT
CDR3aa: CASSFNSLSRVGTDTQYF

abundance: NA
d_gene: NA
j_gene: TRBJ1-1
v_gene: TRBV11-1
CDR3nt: TGTGCCAGCAGCTTAGGCAGGGCCACTGAAGCTTTCTTT
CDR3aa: CASSLGRATEAFF

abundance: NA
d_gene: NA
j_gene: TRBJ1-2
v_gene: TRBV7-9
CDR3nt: TGTGCCAGCGGGAGGGGGGGTAACTATGGCTACACCTTC
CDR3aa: CASGRGGNYGYTF

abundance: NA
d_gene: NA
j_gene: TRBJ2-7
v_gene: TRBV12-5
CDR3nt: TGTGCTAGTGGTTTGGAAGGACTAACGTACGAGCAGTACTTC
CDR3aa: CASGLEGLTYEQYF

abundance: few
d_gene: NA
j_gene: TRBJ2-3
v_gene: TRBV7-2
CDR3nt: TGTGCCAGCAGCACCACAGATACGCAGTATTTT
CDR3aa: CASSTTDTQYF

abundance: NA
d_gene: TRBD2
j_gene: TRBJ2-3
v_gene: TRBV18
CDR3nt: TGTGCCAGCTCACCACTGCGACCTGGGACTAGCGGGTCCACAGATACGCAGTATTTT
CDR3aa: CASSPLRPGTSGSTDTQYF

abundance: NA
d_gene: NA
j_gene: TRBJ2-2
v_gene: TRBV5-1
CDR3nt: TGCGCCAGCAGCTTGGCCACTAGGTTAACCGGGGAGCTGTTTTTT
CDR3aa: CASSLATRLTGELFF

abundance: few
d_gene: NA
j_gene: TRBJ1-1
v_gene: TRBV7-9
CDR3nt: TGTGCCAGCAGCTTCGCCGCTTTCTTT
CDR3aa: CASSFAAFF

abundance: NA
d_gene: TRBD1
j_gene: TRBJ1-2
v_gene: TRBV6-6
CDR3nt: TGTGCCAGCACTAAGACAGGGGAAGGCTACACCTTC
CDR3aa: CASTKTGEGYTF

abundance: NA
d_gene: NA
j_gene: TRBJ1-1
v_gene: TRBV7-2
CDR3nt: TGTGCCAGCAGCACTAGGGGAAACACTGAAGCTTTCTTT
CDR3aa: CASSTRGNTEAFF

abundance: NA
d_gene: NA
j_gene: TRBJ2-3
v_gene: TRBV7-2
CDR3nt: TGTGCCAGCAGCTCCATGGGCGCAGATACGCAGTATTTT
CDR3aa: CASSSMGADTQYF

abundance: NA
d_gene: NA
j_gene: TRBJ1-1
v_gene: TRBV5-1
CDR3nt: TGCGCCAGCACCAAGGGGGGACGGAACACTGAAGCTTTCTTT
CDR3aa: CASTKGGRNTEAFF

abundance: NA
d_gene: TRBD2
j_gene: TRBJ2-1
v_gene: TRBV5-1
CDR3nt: TGCGCCAGCAGCTTGGTAAGCGGGAGCACCTACAATGAGCAGTTCTTC
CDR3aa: CASSLVSGSTYNEQFF

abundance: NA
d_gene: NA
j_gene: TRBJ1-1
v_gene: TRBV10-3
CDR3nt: TGTGCCATCAGTGAGGGTTCGGGGGGGGGCACTGAAGCTTTCTTT
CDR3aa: CAISEGSGGGTEAFF

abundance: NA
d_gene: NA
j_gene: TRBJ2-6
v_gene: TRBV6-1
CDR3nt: TGTGCCAGCATTACCGGTGGGGCCAACGTCCTGACTTTC
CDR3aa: CASITGGANVLTF